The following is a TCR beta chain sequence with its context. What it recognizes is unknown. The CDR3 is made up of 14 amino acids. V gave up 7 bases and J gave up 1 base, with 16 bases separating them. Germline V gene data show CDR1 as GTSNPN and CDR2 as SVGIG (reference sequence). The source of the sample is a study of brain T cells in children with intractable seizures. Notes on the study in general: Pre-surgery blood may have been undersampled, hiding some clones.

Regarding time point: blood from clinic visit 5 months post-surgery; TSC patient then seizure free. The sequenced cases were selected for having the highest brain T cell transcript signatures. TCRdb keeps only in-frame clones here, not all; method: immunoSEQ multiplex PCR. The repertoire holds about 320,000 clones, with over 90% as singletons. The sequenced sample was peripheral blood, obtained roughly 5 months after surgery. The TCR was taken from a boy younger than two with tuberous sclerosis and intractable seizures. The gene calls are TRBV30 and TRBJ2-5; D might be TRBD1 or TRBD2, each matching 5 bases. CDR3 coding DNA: TGTGCCTCAAAAACCGGGACCACCCAAGAGACCCAGTACTTC. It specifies CASKTGTTQETQYF. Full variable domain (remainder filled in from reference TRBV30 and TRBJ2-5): SQTIHQWPATLVQPVGSPLSLECTVEGTSNPNLYWYRQAAGRGLQLLFYSVGIGQISSEVPQNLSASRPQDRQFILSSKKLLLSDSGFYLCASKTGTTQETQYFGPGTRLLVL.